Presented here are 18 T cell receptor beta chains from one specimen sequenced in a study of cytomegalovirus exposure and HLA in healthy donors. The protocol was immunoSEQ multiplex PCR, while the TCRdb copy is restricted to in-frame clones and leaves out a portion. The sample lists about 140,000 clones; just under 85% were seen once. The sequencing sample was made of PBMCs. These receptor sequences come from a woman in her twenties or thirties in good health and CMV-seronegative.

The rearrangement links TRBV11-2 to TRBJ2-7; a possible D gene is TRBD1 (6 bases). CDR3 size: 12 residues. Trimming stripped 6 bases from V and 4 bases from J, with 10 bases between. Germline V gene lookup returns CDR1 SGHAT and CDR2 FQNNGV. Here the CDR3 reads CASRQGHYEQYF. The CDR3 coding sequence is TGTGCCAGCAGGCAGGGACATTACGAGCAGTACTTC.

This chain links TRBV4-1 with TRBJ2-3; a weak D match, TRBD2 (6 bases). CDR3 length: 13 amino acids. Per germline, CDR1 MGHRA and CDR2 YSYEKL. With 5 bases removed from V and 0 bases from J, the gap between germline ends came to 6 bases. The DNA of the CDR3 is TGCGCCAGCAGCGGGACTAGCACAGATACGCAGTATTTT. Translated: CASSGTSTDTQYF.

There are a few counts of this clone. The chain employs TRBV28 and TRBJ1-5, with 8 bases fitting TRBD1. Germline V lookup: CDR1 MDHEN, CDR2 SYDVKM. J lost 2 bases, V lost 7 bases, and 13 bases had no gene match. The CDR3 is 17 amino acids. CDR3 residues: CASKPGRGLGGNQPQHF. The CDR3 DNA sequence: TGTGCCAGCAAACCGGGCAGGGGGCTGGGGGGCAATCAGCCCCAGCATTTT.

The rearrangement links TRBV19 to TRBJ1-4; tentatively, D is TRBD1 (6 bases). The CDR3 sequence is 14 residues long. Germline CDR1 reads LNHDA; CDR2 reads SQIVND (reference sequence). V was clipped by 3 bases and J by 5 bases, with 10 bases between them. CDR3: CASSMTGGNEKLFF. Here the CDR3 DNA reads TGTGCCAGTAGTATGACAGGAGGCAATGAAAAACTGTTTTTT.

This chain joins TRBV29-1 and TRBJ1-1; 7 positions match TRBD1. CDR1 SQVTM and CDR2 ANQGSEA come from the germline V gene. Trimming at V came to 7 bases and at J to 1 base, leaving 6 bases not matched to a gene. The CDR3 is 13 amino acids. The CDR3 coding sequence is TGCAGCGAAACTGGACAGGCGAACACTGAAGCTTTCTTT. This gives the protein CSETGQANTEAFF.

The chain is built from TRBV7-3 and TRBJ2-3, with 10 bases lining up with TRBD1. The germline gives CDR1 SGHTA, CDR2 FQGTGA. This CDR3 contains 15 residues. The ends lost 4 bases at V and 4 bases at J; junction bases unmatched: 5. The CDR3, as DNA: TGTGCCAGCAGCTCCCGGGACAGGGGCTCAGATACGCAGTATTTT. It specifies CASSSRDRGSDTQYF.

Here the CDR3 reads CASSVGRGGSSTDTQYF. CDR3 DNA: TGTGCCAGCAGCGTAGGGCGGGGGGGATCTAGCACAGATACGCAGTATTTT. The V and J genes are TRBV9 and TRBJ2-3; 9 nucleotides line up with TRBD2. Germline values: CDR1 SGDLS, CDR2 YYNGEE. Trimming removed 0 bases from V and 0 bases from J; junction bases left unmatched: 5. The CDR3 is 17 amino acids.

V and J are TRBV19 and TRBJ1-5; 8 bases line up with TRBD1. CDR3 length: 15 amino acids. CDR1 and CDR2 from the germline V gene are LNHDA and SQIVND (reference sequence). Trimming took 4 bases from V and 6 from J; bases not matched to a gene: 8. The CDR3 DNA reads TGTGCCAGTAGTACCCAGGGGGCCCCAGGTCAGCCCCAGCATTTT. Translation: CASSTQGAPGQPQHF.

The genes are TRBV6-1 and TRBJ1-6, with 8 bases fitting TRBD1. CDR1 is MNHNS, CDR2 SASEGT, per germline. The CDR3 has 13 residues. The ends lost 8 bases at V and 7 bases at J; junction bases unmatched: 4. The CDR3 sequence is CASERDRNSPLHF. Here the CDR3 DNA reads TGTGCCAGCGAAAGGGACAGGAATTCACCCCTCCACTTT.

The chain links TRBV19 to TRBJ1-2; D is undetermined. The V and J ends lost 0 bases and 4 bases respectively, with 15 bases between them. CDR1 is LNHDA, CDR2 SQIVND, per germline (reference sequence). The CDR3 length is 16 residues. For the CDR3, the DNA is TGTGCCAGTAGTATAGATCTGGAGACCAAAGGCTATGGCTACACCTTC. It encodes CASSIDLETKGYGYTF. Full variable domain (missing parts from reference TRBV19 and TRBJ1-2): DGGITQSPKYLFRKEGQNVTLSCEQNLNHDAMYWYRQDPGQGLRLIYYSQIVNDFQKGDIAEGYSVSREKKESFPLTVTSAQKNPTAFYLCASSIDLETKGYGYTFGSGTRLTVV.

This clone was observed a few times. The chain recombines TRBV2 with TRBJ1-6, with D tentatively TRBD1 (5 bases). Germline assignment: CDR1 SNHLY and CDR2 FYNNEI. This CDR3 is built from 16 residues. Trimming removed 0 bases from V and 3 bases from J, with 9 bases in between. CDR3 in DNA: TGTGCCAGCAGTGAAGCGGGGGGTGACTATAATTCACCCCTCCACTTT. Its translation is CASSEAGGDYNSPLHF.

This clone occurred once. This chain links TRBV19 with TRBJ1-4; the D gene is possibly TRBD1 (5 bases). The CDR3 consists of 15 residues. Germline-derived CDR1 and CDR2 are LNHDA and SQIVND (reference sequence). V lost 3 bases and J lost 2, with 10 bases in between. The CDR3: CASSIKQGTNEKLFF. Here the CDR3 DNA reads TGTGCCAGTAGTATCAAGCAGGGCACTAATGAAAAACTGTTTTTT.

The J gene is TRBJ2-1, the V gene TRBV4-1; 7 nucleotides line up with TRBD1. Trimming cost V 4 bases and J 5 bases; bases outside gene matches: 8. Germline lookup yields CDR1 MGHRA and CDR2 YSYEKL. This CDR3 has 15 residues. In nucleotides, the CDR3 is TGCGCCAGCAGCCTACCCGGGACAGCCAACAATGAGCAGTTCTTC. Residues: CASSLPGTANNEQFF.

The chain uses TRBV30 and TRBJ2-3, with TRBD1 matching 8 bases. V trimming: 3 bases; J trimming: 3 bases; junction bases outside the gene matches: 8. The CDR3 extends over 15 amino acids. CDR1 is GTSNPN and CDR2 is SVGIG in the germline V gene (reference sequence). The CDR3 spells CAWSRQGRLTDTQYF. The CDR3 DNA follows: TGTGCCTGGAGCCGACAGGGGAGATTGACAGATACGCAGTATTTT.

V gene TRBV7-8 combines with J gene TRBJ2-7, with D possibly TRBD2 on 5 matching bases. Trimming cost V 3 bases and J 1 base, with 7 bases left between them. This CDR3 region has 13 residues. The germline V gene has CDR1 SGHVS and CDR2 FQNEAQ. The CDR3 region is CASSLSGSYEQYF. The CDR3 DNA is TGTGCCAGCAGCTTGAGCGGATCCTACGAGCAGTACTTC.

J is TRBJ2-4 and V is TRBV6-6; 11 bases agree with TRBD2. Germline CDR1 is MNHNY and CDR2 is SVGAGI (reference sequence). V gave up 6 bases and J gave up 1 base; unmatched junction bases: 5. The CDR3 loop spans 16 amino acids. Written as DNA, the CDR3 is TGTGCCAGCAGCAGACTAGCGGGGCAGGCCAAAAACATTCAGTACTTC. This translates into CASSRLAGQAKNIQYF.

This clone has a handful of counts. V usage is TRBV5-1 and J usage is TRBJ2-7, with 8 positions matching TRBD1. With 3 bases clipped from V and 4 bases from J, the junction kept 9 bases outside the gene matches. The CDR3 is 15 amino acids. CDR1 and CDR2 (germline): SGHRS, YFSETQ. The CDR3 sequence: CASSSGQVAPYEQYF. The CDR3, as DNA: TGCGCCAGCAGCTCGGGACAGGTAGCCCCATACGAGCAGTACTTC.

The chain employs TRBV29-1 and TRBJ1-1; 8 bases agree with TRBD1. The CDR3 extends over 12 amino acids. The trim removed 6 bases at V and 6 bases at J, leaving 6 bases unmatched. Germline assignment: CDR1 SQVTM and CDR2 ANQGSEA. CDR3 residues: CSVTGQGPEAFF. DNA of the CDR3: TGCAGCGTCACAGGACAGGGCCCTGAAGCTTTCTTT.